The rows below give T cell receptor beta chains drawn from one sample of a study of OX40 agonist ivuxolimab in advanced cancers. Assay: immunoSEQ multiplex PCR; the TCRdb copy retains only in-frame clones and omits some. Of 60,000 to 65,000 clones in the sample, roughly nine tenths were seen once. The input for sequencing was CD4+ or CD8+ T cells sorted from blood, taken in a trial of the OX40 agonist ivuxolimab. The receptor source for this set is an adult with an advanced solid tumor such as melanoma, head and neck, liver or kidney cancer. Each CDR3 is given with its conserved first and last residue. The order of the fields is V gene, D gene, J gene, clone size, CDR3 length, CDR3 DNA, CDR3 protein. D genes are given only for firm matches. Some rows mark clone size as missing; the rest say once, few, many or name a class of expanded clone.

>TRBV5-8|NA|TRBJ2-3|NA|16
TGTGCCAGCAGTCCGACAGGACAGATCTTCACAGATACGCAGTATTTT
CASSPTGQIFTDTQYF
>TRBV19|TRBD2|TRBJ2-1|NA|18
TGTGCCAGTAGTACTAGGACTAGCGGGAGCGGGGGTAACAATGAGCAGTTCTTC
CASSTRTSGSGGNNEQFF
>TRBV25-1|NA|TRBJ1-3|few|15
TGTGCCAGCAGTCTGACCTTTTCCTCTGGAAACACCATATATTTT
CASSLTFSSGNTIYF
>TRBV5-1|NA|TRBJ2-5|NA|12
TGCGCCAGCAGCTGGACTCTAGCAATCCAGTACTTC
CASSWTLAIQYF
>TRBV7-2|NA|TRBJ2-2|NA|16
TGTGCCAGCAGCCCCCTAGCGCCAGGGAATACCGGGGAGCTGTTTTTT
CASSPLAPGNTGELFF
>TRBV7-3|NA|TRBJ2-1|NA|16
TGTGCCAGCAGCCCCGAGCGGGTTAGCTCCTACAATGAGCAGTTCTTC
CASSPERVSSYNEQFF
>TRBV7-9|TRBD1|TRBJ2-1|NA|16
TGTGCCAGCAGCCCCCGTCGGGACAGAAAAAACAATGAGCAGTTCTTC
CASSPRRDRKNNEQFF
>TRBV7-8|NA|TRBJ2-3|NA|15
TGTGCCAGCAGCCTCACTGGTGCTAGCACAGATACGCAGTATTTT
CASSLTGASTDTQYF
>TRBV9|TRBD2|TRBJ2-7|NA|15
TGTGCCAGCAGCGTAGCTGGGACTAGCGACTACGAGCAGTACTTC
CASSVAGTSDYEQYF
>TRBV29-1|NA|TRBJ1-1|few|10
TGCGGCGCGGAGAACACTGAAGCTTTCTTT
CGAENTEAFF
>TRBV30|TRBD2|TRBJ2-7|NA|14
TGTGCCTGGAGTGTATCGAGCGGGAGGGCCGGGCAGTACTTC
CAWSVSSGRAGQYF
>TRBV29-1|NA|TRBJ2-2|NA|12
TGCAGCGGCAGGACGGCCACCGGGGAGCTGTTTTTT
CSGRTATGELFF
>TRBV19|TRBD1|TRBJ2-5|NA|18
TGTGCCAGTAGTCGCCGGGGGTCTGGACAGGGGGCGAGAGAGACCCAGTACTTC
CASSRRGSGQGARETQYF
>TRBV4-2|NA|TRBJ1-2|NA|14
TGTGCCAGCAGCCAAGGGCTAGGGGCGCAAGGCTACACCTTC
CASSQGLGAQGYTF
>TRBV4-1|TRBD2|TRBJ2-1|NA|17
TGCGCCAGCAGCCAAGGACTAAGCGGGAGTAGGTACAATGAGCAGTTCTTC
CASSQGLSGSRYNEQFF
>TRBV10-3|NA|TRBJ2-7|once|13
TGTGCCATCGGCCGGGACCCACACTACGAGCAGTACTTC
CAIGRDPHYEQYF
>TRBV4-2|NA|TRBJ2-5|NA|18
TGTGCCAGCAGCCAAGATCCCATGGAGCGGGGAGGGGGAGAGACCCAGTACTTC
CASSQDPMERGGGETQYF
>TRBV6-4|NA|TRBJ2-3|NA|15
TGTGCCAGCAGTGAGGACGGGACTAGCACAGATACGCAGTATTTT
CASSEDGTSTDTQYF
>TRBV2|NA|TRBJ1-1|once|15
TGTGCCAGCAAGGGCCCCGGCAGGGCAAACACTGAAGCTTTCTTT
CASKGPGRANTEAFF
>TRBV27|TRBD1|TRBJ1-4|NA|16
TGTGCCAGCAGTCCAGGACAGGGGCGGGTTAATGAAAAACTGTTTTTT
CASSPGQGRVNEKLFF
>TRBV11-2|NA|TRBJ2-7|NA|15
TGTGCCAGCAGTCCGAACCCGGGACCCACCTTCGAGCAGTACTTC
CASSPNPGPTFEQYF
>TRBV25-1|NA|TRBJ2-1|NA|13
TGTGCCAGCAGTGGGACGGGGCACAATGAGCAGTTCTTC
CASSGTGHNEQFF
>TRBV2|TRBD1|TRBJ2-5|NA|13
TGTGCCAGCACCACAGGGGCCAAAGAGACCCAGTACTTC
CASTTGAKETQYF
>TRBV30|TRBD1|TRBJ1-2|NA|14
TGTGCCTGGAGTCCCGGGACAGGGGGCAAAGGCTACACCTTC
CAWSPGTGGKGYTF
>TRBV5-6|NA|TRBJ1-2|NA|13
TGTGCCAGCAACTCGAGACCGAACTATGGCTACACCTTC
CASNSRPNYGYTF
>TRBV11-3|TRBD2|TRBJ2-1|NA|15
TGTGCCAGCAGCTTAGGGACTAGCGGGACGAATGAGCAGTTCTTC
CASSLGTSGTNEQFF
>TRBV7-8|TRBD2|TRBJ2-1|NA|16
TGTGCCAGCAGCTTATCGGCTAGCGGGAGTATATATGAGCAGTTCTTC
CASSLSASGSIYEQFF
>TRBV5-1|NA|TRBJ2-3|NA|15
TGCGCCAGCAGCTTGATCGTTCAGGGCACAGATACGCAGTATTTT
CASSLIVQGTDTQYF
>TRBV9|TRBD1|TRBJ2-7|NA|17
TGTGCCAGCAGCGTAGCTTTATTGGGGACAGGGGACCACGAGCAGTACTTC
CASSVALLGTGDHEQYF